This is a list of T cell receptor beta chains from one sample in a study of cytomegalovirus exposure and HLA in healthy donors. The table came from immunoSEQ multiplex PCR; TCRdb's copy has only in-frame clones and leaves some out. The table lists 160,000 or so clones, 70% to 90% of them singletons. Source material: PBMCs. Every receptor here comes from a woman in her twenties or thirties in good health and CMV-seronegative. Each CDR3 is given with its conserved first and last residue. D genes are given only for firm matches. Only part of the rows carry a size: once, few, many, or a class if the clone is expanded.

v_gene: TRBV28; abundance: once; d_gene: .; j_gene: TRBJ2-1; CDR3nt: TGTGCCAGCAGCTCCGGGGATTTAGGCAATGAGCAGTTCTTC; CDR3aa: CASSSGDLGNEQFF
v_gene: TRBV7-9; abundance: .; d_gene: TRBD1; j_gene: TRBJ2-3; CDR3nt: TGTGCCAGCAGCTCCACGGGACAGAGTACAGATACGCAGTATTTT; CDR3aa: CASSSTGQSTDTQYF
v_gene: TRBV10-3; abundance: .; d_gene: .; j_gene: TRBJ1-6; CDR3nt: TGTGCCACCGCAGGGGCAGGATCCTATAATTCACCCCTCCACTTT; CDR3aa: CATAGAGSYNSPLHF
v_gene: TRBV7-2; abundance: .; d_gene: TRBD1; j_gene: TRBJ2-7; CDR3nt: TGTGCCAGCAGCTTACAGGGACAGTTGCACTACGAGCAGTACTTC; CDR3aa: CASSLQGQLHYEQYF
v_gene: TRBV6-1; abundance: .; d_gene: TRBD2; j_gene: TRBJ2-5; CDR3nt: TGTGCCAGCAATCAACTAGCGGGAGGCGGAGAGACCCAGTACTTC; CDR3aa: CASNQLAGGGETQYF
v_gene: TRBV7-3; abundance: .; d_gene: TRBD1; j_gene: TRBJ2-2; CDR3nt: TGTGCCACCGGACAGGGCCCAAACACCGGGGAGCTGTTTTTT; CDR3aa: CATGQGPNTGELFF
v_gene: TRBV5-1; abundance: .; d_gene: .; j_gene: TRBJ1-2; CDR3nt: TGCGCCAGCAGCTTGCGAGGGATGGGTGGCTATGGCTACACCTTC; CDR3aa: CASSLRGMGGYGYTF
v_gene: TRBV5-8; abundance: .; d_gene: TRBD1; j_gene: TRBJ1-1; CDR3nt: TGTGCCAGCAGCCGTTGGGGGGGACAGGGAGTCTCTGAAGCTTTCTTT; CDR3aa: CASSRWGGQGVSEAFF
v_gene: TRBV14; abundance: .; d_gene: TRBD1; j_gene: TRBJ2-1; CDR3nt: TGTGCCAGCAGCCAAGGGCGGACAGGGCTCTATGAGCAGTTCTTC; CDR3aa: CASSQGRTGLYEQFF
v_gene: TRBV11-2; abundance: .; d_gene: TRBD2; j_gene: TRBJ2-3; CDR3nt: TGTGCCAGCAGCCTAGACCTAGCGGGGGGCACAGATACGCAGTATTTT; CDR3aa: CASSLDLAGGTDTQYF
v_gene: TRBV2; abundance: .; d_gene: .; j_gene: TRBJ1-1; CDR3nt: TGTGCCAGCAGTGCTAGCGGTGGTCGCCCGAACACTGAAGCTTTCTTT; CDR3aa: CASSASGGRPNTEAFF
v_gene: TRBV11-2; abundance: .; d_gene: TRBD1; j_gene: TRBJ2-7; CDR3nt: TGTGCCAGCAGCCGACCGGGACAGGGGGCCTACGAGCAGTACTTC; CDR3aa: CASSRPGQGAYEQYF
v_gene: TRBV27; abundance: .; d_gene: TRBD1; j_gene: TRBJ1-5; CDR3nt: TGTGCCAGCAGTACAACATTGCAGGGGGCTAGGGGTCAGCCCCAGCATTTT; CDR3aa: CASSTTLQGARGQPQHF
v_gene: TRBV6-6; abundance: few; d_gene: .; j_gene: TRBJ1-5; CDR3nt: TGTGCCAGCGCTAGCGGGACCTACAATCAGCCCCAGCATTTT; CDR3aa: CASASGTYNQPQHF
v_gene: TRBV29-1; abundance: once; d_gene: .; j_gene: TRBJ2-1; CDR3nt: TGCAGCGTACAGGAGTTAGGTGAGCAGTTCTTC; CDR3aa: CSVQELGEQFF
v_gene: TRBV6-5; abundance: .; d_gene: .; j_gene: TRBJ1-6; CDR3nt: TGTGCCAGCAGTTACGTGCAGGCCACTAATTCACCCCTCCACTTT; CDR3aa: CASSYVQATNSPLHF
v_gene: TRBV27; abundance: .; d_gene: TRBD2; j_gene: TRBJ2-1; CDR3nt: TGTGCCAGCAGTTCTTTAGCGGGCTACTACAATGAGCAGTTCTTC; CDR3aa: CASSSLAGYYNEQFF
v_gene: TRBV6-5; abundance: .; d_gene: TRBD1; j_gene: TRBJ2-7; CDR3nt: TGTGCCAGCAGTTACGGAACAGGGGGCGTCGAGCAGTACTTC; CDR3aa: CASSYGTGGVEQYF
v_gene: TRBV5-4; abundance: few; d_gene: .; j_gene: TRBJ1-1; CDR3nt: TGTGCCAGCAGCTTTACCTTAGCCTCCGAAGCTTTCTTT; CDR3aa: CASSFTLASEAFF
v_gene: TRBV7-9; abundance: .; d_gene: .; j_gene: TRBJ2-4; CDR3nt: TGTGCCAGCAGCTTAATATCCGGGAAAAACATTCAGTACTTC; CDR3aa: CASSLISGKNIQYF
v_gene: TRBV6-1; abundance: few; d_gene: TRBD1; j_gene: TRBJ2-5; CDR3nt: TGTGCCAGCAGTGTCGGGACAGTTAAAGAGACCCAGTACTTC; CDR3aa: CASSVGTVKETQYF
v_gene: TRBV7-2; abundance: .; d_gene: TRBD1; j_gene: TRBJ1-5; CDR3nt: TGTGCCAGCAGCTTACAGGGGGCGCGATTCAATCAGCCCCAGCATTTT; CDR3aa: CASSLQGARFNQPQHF
v_gene: TRBV5-1; abundance: .; d_gene: .; j_gene: TRBJ1-2; CDR3nt: TGCGCCAGCAGCTTGGCCCCAGGGTACGGCTATGGCTACACCTTC; CDR3aa: CASSLAPGYGYGYTF
v_gene: TRBV4-1; abundance: once; d_gene: TRBD1; j_gene: TRBJ2-1; CDR3nt: TGCGCCAGCAGCCCCGACCCCTCGGACAGGGCAGACTCCTACAATGAGCAGTTCTTC; CDR3aa: CASSPDPSDRADSYNEQFF
v_gene: TRBV27; abundance: .; d_gene: TRBD2; j_gene: TRBJ2-5; CDR3nt: TGTGCCAGCAGCCCTAGGACTAGCGGGACACTTGCCGAGACCCAGTACTTC; CDR3aa: CASSPRTSGTLAETQYF
v_gene: TRBV27; abundance: once; d_gene: TRBD2; j_gene: TRBJ2-5; CDR3nt: TGTGCCAGCAGTCCTGCGGGGGGCTTGCAAGAGACCCAGTACTTC; CDR3aa: CASSPAGGLQETQYF
v_gene: TRBV6-6; abundance: .; d_gene: TRBD1; j_gene: TRBJ2-2; CDR3nt: TGTGCCAGCAGCGAGACAGGGAGCGCCGGGGAGCTGTTTTTT; CDR3aa: CASSETGSAGELFF
v_gene: TRBV15; abundance: .; d_gene: .; j_gene: TRBJ1-5; CDR3nt: TGTGCCACCAGCAGACCTCGCGCGGCGGGCAATCAGCCCCAGCATTTT; CDR3aa: CATSRPRAAGNQPQHF
v_gene: TRBV9; abundance: .; d_gene: .; j_gene: TRBJ1-2; CDR3nt: TGTGCCAGCAGCGTAGCTGTAGGGGACTATGGCTACACCTTC; CDR3aa: CASSVAVGDYGYTF
v_gene: TRBV11-3; abundance: .; d_gene: .; j_gene: TRBJ1-6; CDR3nt: TGTGCCAGCAGCTTATGGGCAGCCTATAATTCACCCCTCCACTTT; CDR3aa: CASSLWAAYNSPLHF
v_gene: TRBV7-9; abundance: .; d_gene: TRBD1; j_gene: TRBJ1-1; CDR3nt: TGTGCCAGCAACCTCAGGGGGCCGGACACTGAAGCTTTCTTT; CDR3aa: CASNLRGPDTEAFF
v_gene: TRBV5-4; abundance: .; d_gene: TRBD2; j_gene: TRBJ2-7; CDR3nt: TGTGCCAGCAGTCAAGAGCGGGAGGGGACCTACGAGCAGTACTTC; CDR3aa: CASSQEREGTYEQYF
v_gene: TRBV10-3; abundance: .; d_gene: .; j_gene: TRBJ2-7; CDR3nt: TGTGCCATCAGTGACCCCCGGTTGGGGGGTAGGGAGCAGTACTTC; CDR3aa: CAISDPRLGGREQYF
v_gene: TRBV27; abundance: once; d_gene: .; j_gene: TRBJ2-1; CDR3nt: TGTGCCAGCAGTTTGGACACTGGGGCCTACAATGAGCAGTTCTTC; CDR3aa: CASSLDTGAYNEQFF
v_gene: TRBV7-9; abundance: .; d_gene: TRBD1; j_gene: TRBJ2-7; CDR3nt: TGTGCCAGCAGCCTGGGACAGGGCGACGAGCAGTACTTC; CDR3aa: CASSLGQGDEQYF
v_gene: TRBV6-1; abundance: .; d_gene: .; j_gene: TRBJ2-2; CDR3nt: TGTGCCAGCAGTGAAGCGGGAGGATCCGGGGAGCTGTTTTTT; CDR3aa: CASSEAGGSGELFF
v_gene: TRBV10-2; abundance: .; d_gene: TRBD2; j_gene: TRBJ2-1; CDR3nt: TGCGCCAGCAGTGGGGGGACTAGCCTGGGTGAGCAGTTCTTC; CDR3aa: CASSGGTSLGEQFF
v_gene: TRBV19; abundance: .; d_gene: .; j_gene: TRBJ1-4; CDR3nt: TGTGCCAGTAGTGCTCGACAGCCAGTAGGTGAAAAACTGTTTTTT; CDR3aa: CASSARQPVGEKLFF
v_gene: TRBV7-3; abundance: few; d_gene: .; j_gene: TRBJ2-1; CDR3nt: TGTGCCAGCAGCTCAAGACCCGGGAGCTCGGGAGAGCAGTTCTTC; CDR3aa: CASSSRPGSSGEQFF
v_gene: TRBV25-1; abundance: .; d_gene: .; j_gene: TRBJ1-6; CDR3nt: TGTGCCAGCGGGGGAGGGGGTAATTCACCCCTCCACTTT; CDR3aa: CASGGGGNSPLHF
v_gene: TRBV30; abundance: .; d_gene: .; j_gene: TRBJ2-5; CDR3nt: TGTGCCTGGAGTCCCGGACGGGGGGAGACCCAGTACTTC; CDR3aa: CAWSPGRGETQYF
v_gene: TRBV4-1; abundance: .; d_gene: TRBD1; j_gene: TRBJ2-7; CDR3nt: TGCGCCAGCAGCCAACTCGACCTGGGGACAGGAGATTGGCAGTGGGGCTACGAGCAGTACTTC; CDR3aa: CASSQLDLGTGDWQWGYEQYF
v_gene: TRBV10-2; abundance: .; d_gene: TRBD2; j_gene: TRBJ2-2; CDR3nt: TGCGCCAGCAGTGAGTTTGTAGCGGGGGACACCGGGGAGCTGTTTTTT; CDR3aa: CASSEFVAGDTGELFF
v_gene: TRBV19; abundance: .; d_gene: .; j_gene: TRBJ2-1; CDR3nt: TGTGCCAGTAGTATTCTAGGCAATGAGCAGTTCTTC; CDR3aa: CASSILGNEQFF
v_gene: TRBV6-6; abundance: .; d_gene: TRBD1; j_gene: TRBJ1-2; CDR3nt: TGTGCCAGCACAAAAGGACAGGGCAAATATGGCTACACCTTC; CDR3aa: CASTKGQGKYGYTF
v_gene: TRBV6-6; abundance: .; d_gene: .; j_gene: TRBJ2-5; CDR3nt: TGTGCCAGCAATTATTGGGACAAACGAGAGACCCAGTACTTC; CDR3aa: CASNYWDKRETQYF
v_gene: TRBV7-9; abundance: .; d_gene: .; j_gene: TRBJ2-5; CDR3nt: TGTGCCAGCAGCTTCGTGGGGCGCGAGACCCAGTACTTC; CDR3aa: CASSFVGRETQYF